The 26 T cell receptor beta chains in this list originate from one sample, sequenced in a study of human T cells and chemical hapten exposure. The time point: patch test 2, 6 weeks after DPC sensitization. Treatment defined: therapeutic diphenylcyclopropenone sensitization with weekly scalp DPC. TCRdb re-analysed the RACE reads in MiXCR, keeping a single row per CDR3 protein. Here the sample spans 100,000 or so distinct CDR3 sequences, about 11% being singletons. Specimen: whole blood, collected in connection with sensitization to the hapten diphenylcyclopropenone (DPC). These receptors came from a man between 35 and 55 years old with alopecia areata. Some clones in this sample may be carry-over from other donors' samples.

There are many counts of this clonotype. This sequence joins TRBV10-3 and TRBJ1-2, with D perhaps TRBD1 (6 bases). The germline V gene encodes CDR1 ENHRY and CDR2 SYGVKD. The V end lost 3 bases, the J end lost 5 bases, and 16 bases lay between the germline ends. The CDR3 length is 15 residues. The CDR3 reads CAISDQGLSAYGYTF. The CDR3 bases are TGTGCCATCAGTGATCAGGGGTTGTCAGCGTATGGCTACACCTTC.

The chain couples TRBV7-9 to TRBJ1-5; 11 positions match TRBD1. Trimming took 1 base from V and 6 from J; bases not matched to a gene: 14. The germline V gene encodes CDR1 SEHNR and CDR2 FQNEAQ (reference sequence). This CDR3 comprises 19 residues. The chain's CDR3 is CASSLVPGQGDSKGQPQHF. In nucleotides, the CDR3 is TGTGCCAGCAGCTTAGTCCCGGGACAGGGGGATTCGAAAGGTCAGCCCCAGCATTTT.

This clonotype was counted between two and nine times. V is TRBV6-6 and J is TRBJ2-7; 9 bases agree with TRBD1. V shed 6 bases, J shed 2 bases, and the junction held 8 bases outside the gene matches. Germline CDR1 is MNHNY and CDR2 is SVGAGI (reference sequence). The CDR3 runs to 15 residues. Here the CDR3 reads CASSDGQGIPYEQYV. The CDR3 DNA sequence: TGTGCCAGCAGCGACGGACAGGGGATTCCCTACGAGCAGTACGTC.

The chain carries TRBV29-1 and TRBJ1-1; D might be TRBD1 (6 bases). Trimming took 7 bases from V and 1 from J, leaving 10 bases between them. The CDR3 contains 12 residues. Germline CDR1 is SQVTM and CDR2 is ANQGSEA. The DNA for the CDR3 is TGCAGCGGGGGGGGGCAGAACACTGAAGCTTTCTTT. Protein sequence: CSGGGQNTEAFF.

The chain combines TRBV6-2 or TRBV6-3 with TRBJ1-1; TRBD1 is a possible D gene (5 bases). CDR3 size: 14 residues. Germline values: CDR1 MNHEY, CDR2 SVGEGT. Between the trimmed V and J ends, which lost 8 bases and 8 bases, there was a span of 21 bases. As DNA, the CDR3 is TGTGCCAGCGGATTAATCGGGACGGAGGGCGAAGCTTTCTTT. Encoded protein: CASGLIGTEGEAFF.

This clonotype was recorded a few times. The rearrangement uses TRBV7-2 and TRBJ2-4; 8 positions match TRBD1. CDR3 size: 13 residues. The trim removed 3 bases at V and 5 bases at J, leaving 0 bases unmatched. From germline, CDR1 is SGHTA and CDR2 FQGNSA. CDR3 nucleotide sequence: TGTGCCAGCAGCTTGGGACAGGAAAACATTCAGTACTTC. This translates into CASSLGQENIQYF.

In this sample, this clonotype turned up many times. The CDR3 region is CASTSNDLTQYF. CDR3 DNA sequence: TGTGCCAGCACGTCGAACGACCTTACGCAGTATTTT. The genes are TRBV11-3 and TRBJ2-3, with no clear D. V was pared by 7 bases and J by 8 bases, with 13 bases between. Germline-derived CDR1 and CDR2 are SGHNT and YENEEA. This CDR3 region has 12 residues.

The chain uses TRBV2 and TRBJ1-3; D not certain. The CDR3 runs to 14 residues. Germline lookup yields CDR1 SNHLY and CDR2 FYNNEI. V was trimmed by 2 bases and J by 5 bases, leaving 10 bases between them. As DNA, the CDR3 is TGTGCCAGCAGTGAAAGGGAGCGGCGAAACACCATATATTTT. It codes for CASSERERRNTIYF.

As to this clonotype: One junction end does not reproduce the germline sequence, and a read error may be involved. The DNA for the CDR3 is TGTGCCAGCTCTCCACAAGATCAGCCCCAGCATTTT. It yields the protein CASSPQDQPQHF. The chain employs TRBV18 and TRBJ1-5; D not resolved. Germline V CDR1 and CDR2: KGHSH, LQKENI. The CDR3 is 12 amino acids.

The rearrangement uses TRBV4-3 and TRBJ2-3; perhaps TRBD2 as D (6 bases). There are 15 residues in the CDR3. V shed 3 bases and J shed 4 bases, with 14 bases lying between them. In germline, CDR1 is LGHNA, CDR2 YSLEER. CDR3 nucleotides: TGCGCCAGCAGCCAGGAGGGAGGTGCGTCAGATACGCAGTATTTT. Its translation is CASSQEGGASDTQYF.

This clonotype was seen at least ten times. This sequence joins TRBV29-1 and TRBJ2-3; 9 bases map to TRBD1. The J segment lost 1 base and the V segment lost 5 bases, leaving 4 bases of the junction unmatched. Germline CDR1 is SQVTM and CDR2 is ANQGSEA. This CDR3 contains 14 residues. CDR3 coding DNA: TGCAGCGTTACCCGGACAGGGGGCACAGATACGCAGTATTTT. This sequence encodes CSVTRTGGTDTQYF.

This clonotype has only a few counts. The chain has TRBV20-1 and TRBJ2-1; 9 bases line up with TRBD2. This CDR3 has 17 amino acids. The V gene's germline CDR1 is DFQATT and CDR2 SNEGSKA (reference sequence). The trim removed 6 bases at V and 1 base at J, leaving 13 bases unmatched. This CDR3 is CSAANMMTSGSYNEQFF. The DNA for the CDR3 is TGCAGTGCCGCGAACATGATGACTAGCGGTTCCTACAATGAGCAGTTCTTC.

This chain links TRBV5-1 with TRBJ2-2; 8 nucleotides line up with TRBD1. The CDR3 contains 17 residues. The trim removed 0 bases at V and 6 bases at J, leaving 10 bases unmatched. CDR1 and CDR2 (germline): SGHRS, YFSETQ. The CDR3 spells CASSLARTGLGSGELFF. The CDR3 nucleotides read TGCGCCAGCAGCTTGGCACGGACAGGGCTTGGTTCCGGGGAGCTGTTTTTT. The full variable domain, completed using reference TRBV5-1 and TRBJ2-2, is KAGVTQTPRYLIKTRGQQVTLSCSPISGHRSVSWYQQTPGQGLQFLFEYFSETQRNKGNFPGRFSGRQFSNSRSEMNVSTLELGDSALYLCASSLARTGLGSGELFFGEGSRLTVL.

As regards this clonotype: Mismatch with germline at one junction end may stem from a read error. The chain combines TRBV12-3 or TRBV12-4 with TRBJ1-5, with a weak D call TRBD1 (5 bases). This CDR3 has 15 residues. The CDR3 DNA reads as TGTGCCAGCAGTTTAGCAGGGGTTGACAATAAGCCCCAGCATTTT. As protein: CASSLAGVDNKPQHF.

This clonotype was counted many times. The rearrangement links TRBV28 to TRBJ2-5, with D possibly being TRBD2 (5 bases). The germline V gene encodes CDR1 MDHEN and CDR2 SYDVKM. V dropped 4 bases and J dropped 5 bases, with 17 bases sitting between them. This CDR3 has 15 amino acids. CDR3 loop: CASSSRTAPIETQYF. The CDR3 region has the DNA TGTGCCAGCAGTTCCCGGACTGCACCTATCGAGACCCAGTACTTC.

The chain recombines TRBV6-1 with TRBJ2-7; tentative D call: TRBD1 (5 bases). The CDR3 runs 11 residues. The germline CDR1 and CDR2 sequences are MNHNS and SASEGT. V shed 8 bases and J shed 4 bases, with 9 bases lying between them. CDR3 nucleotide sequence: TGTGCCAGCCAGGGTTTGTACGAGCAGTACGTC. It translates to CASQGLYEQYV.

Judged by abundance, this clonotype is large (0.1 to 1%). The gene calls are TRBV29-1 and TRBJ1-1; TRBD1 matches 9 bases. From germline, CDR1 is SQVTM and CDR2 ANQGSEA. The CDR3 loop spans 11 amino acids. V lost 7 bases to trimming and J lost 7 bases; unmatched junction nucleotides: 4. The CDR3 loop reads CSDGQGLEAFF. The CDR3 DNA reads as TGCAGCGATGGACAGGGGCTTGAAGCTTTCTTT.

This clonotype was seen only once. The J gene is TRBJ2-7, the V gene TRBV28, with D perhaps TRBD2 (5 bases). The CDR3 loop spans 17 amino acids. Between the trimmed V and J ends, which lost 2 bases and 3 bases, there was a span of 20 bases. The germline V gene encodes CDR1 MDHEN and CDR2 SYDVKM. The CDR3 is CASSLALARRPFYEQYV. CDR3 nucleotide sequence: TGTGCCAGCAGTTTAGCCTTAGCGCGCCGGCCTTTCTACGAGCAGTACGTC.

This clonotype came up a few times. The chain combines TRBV28 with TRBJ2-7; no clear D. Germline CDR1 is MDHEN and CDR2 is SYDVKM. Trimming took off 3 bases at V and 2 bases at J, with 11 bases between the two ends. CDR3 length: 14 amino acids. The CDR3 reads CASSLGSPPYEQYF. As DNA, the CDR3 is TGTGCCAGCAGTTTGGGCAGTCCCCCCTACGAGCAGTACTTC. Full variable domain (rest looked up from reference TRBV28 and TRBJ2-7): DVKVTQSSRYLVKRTGEKVFLECVQDMDHENMFWYRQDPGLGLRLIYFSYDVKMKEKGDIPEGYSVSREKKERFSLILESASTNQTSMYLCASSLGSPPYEQYFGPGTRLTVT.

This chain links TRBV29-1 with TRBJ1-4; 7 bases line up with TRBD1. Trimming took 7 bases from V and 7 from J; bases not matched to a gene: 9. The CDR3 is made up of 13 amino acids. CDR1 and CDR2 from the germline V gene are SQVTM and ANQGSEA. CDR3 nucleotide sequence: TGCAGCGGCAGGCCCGGGACAGCTGAAAAACTGTTTTTT. Protein sequence: CSGRPGTAEKLFF.

There are a few counts of this clonotype. The rearrangement joins TRBV25-1 to TRBJ2-1; 8 nucleotides agree with TRBD1. J gave up 10 bases and V 8 bases, and 7 bases lay outside the gene matches. The CDR3 totals 12 residues. In germline, CDR1 is MGHDK, CDR2 SYGVNS. The CDR3 protein is CASSLGQVEQFF. CDR3 nucleotides: TGTGCCAGCTCTCTGGGACAGGTCGAGCAGTTCTTC. The whole variable domain, remainder taken from reference TRBV25-1 and TRBJ2-1, is EADIYQTPRYLVIGTGKKITLECSQTMGHDKMYWYQQDPGMELHLIHYSYGVNSTEKGDLSSESTVSRIRTEHFPLTLESARPSHTSQYLCASSLGQVEQFFGPGTRLTVL.

The rearrangement uses TRBV6-5 and TRBJ1-5; 8 bases match TRBD1. The V and J ends lost 5 bases and 7 bases, in that order; junction bases with no gene match: 10. The CDR3 contains 15 residues. Germline V lookup: CDR1 MNHEY, CDR2 SVGAGI. DNA for the CDR3: TGTGCCAGCAGTCGCAAACCAGGGGGCGGACAGCCCCAGCATTTT. Amino acids: CASSRKPGGGQPQHF.

This clonotype has more than one count but fewer than ten. V is TRBV28 and J is TRBJ2-6; a possible D gene is TRBD2 (6 bases). The CDR3 has 18 amino acids. V was cut by 6 bases and J by 0 bases, with 18 bases left in between. Germline CDR1 MDHEN, CDR2 SYDVKM. In DNA form, the CDR3 reads TGTGCCAGCAGCCCGAGGGGACTTTCCATCTCTGGGGCCAACGTCCTGACTTTC. Translated: CASSPRGLSISGANVLTF.

This clonotype was counted between two and nine times. The chain couples TRBV7-2 to TRBJ1-1, with D unresolved. The V and J ends lost 1 base and 5 bases respectively, with 11 bases between them. CDR3 length: 14 amino acids. Germline CDR1 and CDR2: SGHTA and FQGNSA. As DNA, the CDR3 is TGTGCCAGCAGCTTAGGGGTAGGGTGGACTGAAGCTTTCTTT. It specifies CASSLGVGWTEAFF.

The rearrangement joins TRBV6-5 to TRBJ2-3, with D perhaps assigned TRBD1 or TRBD2 (5 bases each). The V end lost 5 bases, the J end lost 4 bases, and 13 bases lay between the germline ends. The CDR3 runs to 14 residues. Germline lookup yields CDR1 MNHEY and CDR2 SVGAGI. CDR3 in amino acids: CASSTRGPADTQYF. CDR3 sequence (DNA): TGTGCCAGCAGTACGAGGGGCCCCGCAGATACGCAGTATTTT.

This clonotype has a handful of counts. The genes are TRBV28 and TRBJ1-5, with TRBD1 matching 9 bases. Germline trimming cut 6 bases from V and 1 base from J; bases unmatched to any gene: 4. CDR1 and CDR2 (germline): MDHEN, SYDVKM. CDR3 length equals 15 residues. The CDR3 region has the DNA TGTGCCAGCAGACAGGGGGCTTTGAGCAATCAGCCCCAGCATTTT. Translated: CASRQGALSNQPQHF.